This T cell receptor beta chain was documented in a study of T-cell reconstitution after alpha-beta-depleted transplantation in children. The study's findings and limits: Several hundred expanded graft clones reportedly were the source of alpha-beta T cells about two months after transplant. After one year, T-cell counts and TCRbeta diversity mostly came from new T cells.

A word on this clonotype: Its antigen remains unidentified.

The V end was cut by 3 bases, the J end by 6 bases, with 13 bases between. Germline V gives CDR1 DFQATT, CDR2 SNEGSKA (reference sequence). The CDR3 runs to 13 residues. Unique molecular identifiers were used to barcode this TCRbeta library. Each CDR3 protein gets one entry after TCRdb re-called the PCR reads with MiXCR. Of some 350,000 distinct CDR3 sequences in the sample, 15% to 20% were seen once. The sample was PBMCs, mostly from graft donor cells, taken 360 days after TCRalphabeta/CD19-depleted stem cell transplant. The genes are TRBV20-1 and TRBJ2-3; D is perhaps TRBD1 (5 bases). The sequence was obtained from a male patient aged 2 to 9 who had a stem cell transplant for acute lymphoblastic leukemia, so the T cells may come from the graft donor. In DNA form, the CDR3 reads TGCAGTGCTAGTGAAGGGGCAGGGGATACGCAGTATTTT. This sequence encodes CSASEGAGDTQYF.